These 32 T cell receptor beta chains were all obtained from the same sample, sequenced in a study of CD8+CD57+ T cells in acquired aplastic anemia. The sequenced patients had an expansion of CD8+CD57+ cells seen by flow cytometry. According to the study, genomic DNA was the template for TCR beta VDJ and CDR3 profiling. MiXCR, run by TCRdb on the reads, gives a single entry per CDR3 protein. The sample yields fewer than 250,000 distinct CDR3 sequences, around 50% seen once. Sequenced: sorted CD4+, CD8+, or CD8+CD57+ T cells (not recorded which) from PBMCs. All receptors derive from a human donor with aplastic anemia.

The chain carries TRBV20-1 and TRBJ1-4; D is ambiguous. CDR1 and CDR2 (germline): DFQATT, SNEGSKA (reference sequence). V shed 5 bases and J shed 8 bases, with 12 bases lying between them. The CDR3 sequence is 12 residues long. The CDR3 DNA reads TGCAGTGCTTACCCCGGGCCGGAAAAACTGTTTTTT. Protein product: CSAYPGPEKLFF.

The chain recombines TRBV20-1 with TRBJ2-2; 11 bases fit TRBD1. CDR3 size: 14 residues. The V gene's germline CDR1 is DFQATT and CDR2 SNEGSKA (reference sequence). The ends lost 6 bases at V and 7 bases at J; junction bases unmatched: 7. The CDR3 loop reads CSATGTGGNGELFF. CDR3 DNA: TGCAGTGCAACCGGGACAGGGGGAAACGGGGAGCTGTTTTTT.

This clonotype was counted once. This rearrangement joins TRBV29-1 to TRBJ2-3, with D perhaps matching TRBD1 (6 bases). With 5 bases removed from V and 2 bases from J, the gap between germline ends came to 11 bases. The V gene's germline CDR1 is SQVTM and CDR2 ANQGSEA. The CDR3 totals 13 residues. DNA for the CDR3: TGCAGCGTTCATGGACAGTACACAGATACGCAGTATTTT. Its protein product is CSVHGQYTDTQYF.

Ten or more counts support this clonotype. This chain joins TRBV20-1 and TRBJ1-2; D remains unclear. The CDR3 contains 10 residues. V lost 5 bases, J lost 9 bases, and 10 bases lay in between. CDR1 and CDR2 from the germline V gene are DFQATT and SNEGSKA (reference sequence). The CDR3 loop reads CSALSLRYTF. The CDR3 nucleotides read TGCAGTGCTCTTTCATTGCGCTACACCTTC.

This clonotype showed up many times. The chain uses TRBV19 and TRBJ2-5; 12 nucleotides match TRBD2. The CDR3 has 16 residues. V shed 6 bases, J shed 5 bases, and the junction held 10 bases outside the gene matches. From germline, CDR1 is LNHDA and CDR2 SQIVND (reference sequence). The CDR3 DNA reads TGTGCCAGTAGCACGGGGCTAGCGGGGGGGTGGGAGACCCAGTACTTC. This encodes CASSTGLAGGWETQYF.

V is TRBV7-2 and J is TRBJ2-5, with 11 bases identical to TRBD1. With 5 bases clipped from V and 1 base from J, the junction kept 0 bases outside the gene matches. This CDR3 has 14 residues. CDR1 and CDR2 from the germline V gene are SGHTA and FQGNSA. CDR3 sequence (DNA): TGTGCCAGCAGCGGACAGGGGGCCCAAGAGACCCAGTACTTC. Encoded protein: CASSGQGAQETQYF.

There are many counts of this clonotype. The CDR3 DNA reads as TGTGCCAGCAGCTCTGGACCCGAGGAGACCCAGTACTTC. Its protein product is CASSSGPEETQYF. This chain connects TRBV27 to TRBJ2-5; unclear D gene. V lost 6 bases and J lost 5, with 13 bases in between. Germline V lookup: CDR1 MNHEY, CDR2 SMNVEV (reference sequence). This CDR3 contains 13 residues.

This sequence joins TRBV2 and TRBJ2-5; a possible D gene is TRBD2 (11 bases). This CDR3 comprises 19 residues. Germline loops: CDR1 SNHLY, CDR2 FYNNEI. The germline V and J ends were trimmed by 5 bases and 5 bases, with 30 bases remaining between them. This CDR3 is CASSWDRGHSGGAEETQYF. The DNA for the CDR3 is TGTGCCAGCAGTTGGGACAGGGGCCATAGCGGGGGGGCCGAGGAGACCCAGTACTTC.

The chain couples TRBV7-6 to TRBJ2-5; 9 bases line up with TRBD2. J gave up 0 bases and V 5 bases, and 7 bases lay outside the gene matches. CDR3 size: 16 residues. From germline, CDR1 is SGHVS and CDR2 FNYEAQ. As DNA, the CDR3 is TGTGCCAGCAGCCCCGTAGCGGGAGAGTACCAAGAGACCCAGTACTTC. It codes for CASSPVAGEYQETQYF.

Many counts were recorded for this clonotype. J is TRBJ1-1 and V is TRBV20-1; D perhaps matches TRBD1 (5 bases). This CDR3 spans 13 amino acids. Germline CDR1 and CDR2: DFQATT and SNEGSKA (reference sequence). V lost 0 bases and J lost 4, with 9 bases in between. DNA of the CDR3: TGCAGTGCTAGAGATTGGGGGGGCACTGAAGCTTTCTTT. The encoded protein is CSARDWGGTEAFF.

This clonotype was counted ten times or more. The chain has TRBV20-1 and TRBJ1-2; 9 bases align to TRBD1. CDR1 is DFQATT and CDR2 is SNEGSKA in the germline V gene (reference sequence). Germline trimming cut 1 base from V and 8 bases from J; bases unmatched to any gene: 8. The CDR3 spans 14 residues. The CDR3 is CSARARPTGGGYTF. CDR3 bases: TGCAGTGCTAGAGCCAGACCAACAGGGGGCGGCTACACCTTC.

This clonotype came up many times. The chain employs TRBV6-5 and TRBJ2-7; D is tentatively TRBD1 or TRBD2 (5 bases each). CDR3 length: 16 residues. The V gene lost 7 bases and the J gene lost 5 bases, with 24 bases spanning the gap. Germline values: CDR1 MNHEY, CDR2 SVGAGI. CDR3 bases: TGTGCCAGCAATAGACTATCCGGGACCCCAGAGAACGAGCAGTACTTC. As protein: CASNRLSGTPENEQYF.

This clonotype was detected many times. The V and J genes are TRBV24-1 and TRBJ2-2; 8 nucleotides match TRBD2. CDR1 KGHDR and CDR2 SFDVKD come from the germline V gene. V shed 3 bases, J shed 4 bases, and the junction held 9 bases outside the gene matches. The CDR3 totals 17 residues. The CDR3 reads CATSDHIGRGGTGELFF. CDR3 coding DNA: TGTGCCACCAGTGATCACATCGGGAGGGGGGGCACCGGGGAGCTGTTTTTT.

This clonotype was picked up many times. CDR3 in amino acids: CASSRTAGFNTIYF. CDR3 DNA: TGTGCCAGCAGCCGGACAGCAGGGTTCAACACCATATATTTT. The chain recombines TRBV11-2 with TRBJ1-3; weak D call: TRBD1 (6 bases). The CDR3 contains 14 residues. V lost 5 bases and J 7 bases, leaving 15 bases between the germline ends. Germline lookup yields CDR1 SGHAT and CDR2 FQNNGV.

The J gene is TRBJ2-1, the V gene TRBV7-9; a weak D match, TRBD1 (6 bases). CDR3 length: 14 residues. Between the trimmed V and J ends, which lost 2 bases and 4 bases, there was a span of 9 bases. Germline V gene sequence: CDR1 SEHNR, CDR2 FQNEAQ (reference sequence). The CDR3 protein is CASSLKTGYNEQFF. The CDR3 DNA sequence: TGTGCCAGCAGCTTAAAGACAGGATACAATGAGCAGTTCTTC. The full variable domain, with the rest looked up from reference TRBV7-9 and TRBJ2-1, is DTGVSQNPRHKITKRGQNVTFRCDPISEHNRLYWYRQTLGQGPEFLTYFQNEAQLEKSRLLSDRFSAERPKGSFSTLEIQRTEQGDSAMYLCASSLKTGYNEQFFGPGTRLTVL.

Ten or more counts support this clonotype. The chain is built from TRBV20-1 and TRBJ1-5, with unresolved D. V lost 3 bases, J lost 3 bases, and 9 bases lay in between. Per the germline V gene, CDR1 is DFQATT and CDR2 is SNEGSKA (reference sequence). CDR3 length equals 13 residues. Here the CDR3 DNA reads TGCAGTGCTAGTAGCACCGACAATCAGCCCCAGCATTTT. Translating gives CSASSTDNQPQHF.

This clonotype occurred many times. V gene TRBV3-1 combines with J gene TRBJ1-6; no clear D. The CDR3 runs 13 residues. Germline assignment: CDR1 LGHDT and CDR2 YNNKEL (reference sequence). The V end lost 1 base, the J end lost 10 bases, and 8 bases lay between the germline ends. CDR3 in DNA: TGTGCCAGCAGCCAAGTTGCGGAGTCACCCCTCCACTTT. Amino acid sequence: CASSQVAESPLHF.

This clonotype was recorded many times. The chain couples TRBV12-3 or TRBV12-4 to TRBJ1-1, with a tentative D call TRBD1 (6 bases). This CDR3 has 14 amino acids. The V end lost 3 bases, the J end lost 0 bases, and 8 bases lay between the germline ends. The DNA of the CDR3 is TGTGCCAGCAGTTTGAGGACAGTGAACACTGAAGCTTTCTTT. Encoded protein: CASSLRTVNTEAFF.

This chain connects TRBV2 to TRBJ1-6; D gene ambiguous. The V gene's germline CDR1 is SNHLY and CDR2 FYNNEI. V dropped 2 bases and J dropped 0 bases, with 8 bases sitting between them. The CDR3 is 16 amino acids. The CDR3 DNA sequence: TGTGCCAGCAGTGAATCGGTGATCTCCTATAATTCACCCCTCCACTTT. The encoded protein is CASSESVISYNSPLHF.

The sample holds a few counts of this clonotype. The chain has TRBV3-1 and TRBJ1-4, with a possible D match to TRBD1 (6 bases). This CDR3 is 13 amino acids long. The V end lost 7 bases, the J end lost 11 bases, and 17 bases lay between the germline ends. Germline V gives CDR1 LGHDT, CDR2 YNNKEL (reference sequence). The CDR3 loop is CASTESLDSKLFF. The CDR3, as DNA: TGTGCCAGCACCGAATCTCTGGACAGTAAACTGTTTTTT.

The sample holds many counts of this clonotype. V usage is TRBV6-1 and J usage is TRBJ1-5, with 8 bases that match TRBD1. Per germline, CDR1 MNHNS and CDR2 SASEGT. V lost 5 bases to trimming and J lost 7 bases; unmatched junction nucleotides: 7. CDR3 length: 14 residues. For the CDR3, the DNA is TGTGCCAGCAGTCACAGGGGGTTGGCCCAGCCCCAGCATTTT. It yields the protein CASSHRGLAQPQHF.

A note on this clonotype: One end of the junction does not line up with germline, which may come from a read error. The J gene is TRBJ1-1, the V gene TRBV7-9; 10 bases map to TRBD1. This CDR3 region has 15 residues. The germline V gene encodes CDR1 SEHNR and CDR2 FQNEAQ (reference sequence). CDR3 sequence: CASSRDRGRDTEAFF. The DNA for the CDR3 is TGCGCCAGCAGCCGCGACAGGGGGCGAGACACTGAAGCTTTCTTT.

The V and J genes are TRBV20-1 and TRBJ2-7; 8 nucleotides line up with TRBD2. The length of the CDR3 is 15 residues. Germline-derived CDR1 and CDR2 are DFQATT and SNEGSKA (reference sequence). Trimming removed 6 bases from V and 1 base from J; junction bases left unmatched: 11. In DNA form, the CDR3 reads TGCAGTGCCACTAACGCAGCGGGAGAGTCCTACGAGCAGTACTTC. Its protein is CSATNAAGESYEQYF.

This clonotype showed up many times. V is TRBV11-2 and J is TRBJ2-5; TRBD1 might be the D (5 bases). Per the germline V gene, CDR1 is SGHAT and CDR2 is FQNNGV. V lost 0 bases to trimming and J lost 2 bases, with 10 bases between them. The CDR3 totals 15 residues. CDR3 sequence (DNA): TGTGCCAGCAGCTTAGATCTAGGGGCGCAAGAGACCCAGTACTTC. Residues: CASSLDLGAQETQYF.

Regarding this clonotype: This may be a read error, as it is one base from a much larger clone. Given the absence of the conserved phenylalanine or tryptophan at the CDR3 end, a read error is likely. The V call is TRBV28, the J call TRBJ1-2; D might be TRBD1 (5 bases). In germline, CDR1 is MDHEN, CDR2 SYDVKM. Trimming stripped 3 bases from V and 5 bases from J, with 10 bases between. This CDR3 comprises 13 residues. The CDR3 sequence is CASSLGTRYGYTL. The CDR3 DNA sequence: TGTGCCAGCAGTTTGGGGACCAGGTATGGCTACACCCTC.

This clonotype has a handful of counts. The rearrangement uses TRBV10-3 and TRBJ1-4, with TRBD1 matching 8 bases. CDR3 size: 15 residues. After removal of 2 bases from V and 4 bases from J, the junction contained 3 bases not matched to a gene. The germline V gene has CDR1 ENHRY and CDR2 SYGVKD. Here the CDR3 DNA reads TGTGCCATCAGTGAGCAGGGGGCGGGTAATGAAAAACTGTTTTTT. It yields the protein CAISEQGAGNEKLFF.

The rearrangement links TRBV15 to TRBJ2-2, with D maybe TRBD1 (5 bases). Trimming took 0 bases from V and 0 from J, leaving 11 bases between them. The CDR3 has 17 residues. CDR1 LNHNV and CDR2 YYDKDF come from the germline V gene (reference sequence). In DNA, the CDR3 is TGTGCCACCAGCAGAGAAGCTACAGGCCCGAACACCGGGGAGCTGTTTTTT. As protein: CATSREATGPNTGELFF.

This clonotype has ten or more counts. The gene calls are TRBV19 and TRBJ1-4, with D unclear. The germline V gene encodes CDR1 LNHDA and CDR2 SQIVND (reference sequence). The CDR3 loop spans 17 amino acids. The ends were cut back, 3 bases at V and 0 bases at J, with 14 bases in the middle. The CDR3 DNA sequence: TGTGCCAGTAGTATCCCTATCCGTGTTGCAACTAATGAAAAACTGTTTTTT. It yields the protein CASSIPIRVATNEKLFF.

Points on this clonotype: A much larger clone lies one base from this, so it may be a read error. The chain carries TRBV7-9 and TRBJ2-1; 8 nucleotides align to TRBD1. From germline, CDR1 is SEHNR and CDR2 FQNEAQ (reference sequence). The CDR3 contains 15 residues. Unmatched junction bases numbered 3, after V lost 5 bases and J lost 0 bases. The CDR3 sequence is CASSLQGASYNEQFF. For the CDR3, the DNA is TGTGCCAGCAGCCTGCAGGGGGCCTCCTACAATGAGCAGTTCTTC.

This clonotype was observed many times. This sequence joins TRBV6-1 and TRBJ2-5; D may be TRBD2 (6 bases). V shed 0 bases and J shed 5 bases, with 13 bases lying between them. The CDR3 has 15 residues. Germline V gene lookup returns CDR1 MNHNS and CDR2 SASEGT. The CDR3 loop is CASSEARGLEETQYF. The CDR3 DNA reads TGTGCCAGCAGTGAAGCAAGGGGACTTGAGGAGACCCAGTACTTC.

The V call is TRBV2, the J call TRBJ2-3; D could derive from TRBD1 or TRBD2 (5 bases each). Germline CDR1 SNHLY, CDR2 FYNNEI. The CDR3 is made up of 11 amino acids. V was pared by 4 bases and J by 13 bases, with 12 bases between. CDR3 residues: CASSAAGTEYF. Here the CDR3 DNA reads TGTGCCAGCAGTGCAGCCGGGACGGAGTATTTT.

In regard to this clonotype: The final CDR3 position lacks the conserved phenylalanine or tryptophan, pointing to a likely read error. This rearrangement joins TRBV20-1 to TRBJ2-1; TRBD2 aligns across 9 bases. CDR1 is DFQATT, CDR2 SNEGSKA, per germline (reference sequence). The CDR3 extends over 16 amino acids. CDR3 nucleotides: TGCAGTGGTGGGGGTAGCGGGGGCCCCGGGACTAATGGGCAGTTCCTC. Translation gives CSGGGSGGPGTNGQFL.